This T cell receptor beta chain was obtained from a study of identifying expanded T cells in peripheral blood. Study results and limitations: Approximately 1.1 clones differed between technical replicates, versus roughly 16 and 20 over time. Variance in clone template counts between approximately 2-week samples significantly increased with total template count across all healthy donors.

The protocol was immunoSEQ multiplex PCR, while the TCRdb copy is restricted to in-frame clones and leaves out a portion. The sample consists of more than 45,000 clones, about four fifths of them appearing once. Turning to this clone: Its antigen is unknown.

This receptor was taken from a person aged 18-70 years in good health. Sequencing was done on a sample of blood.

The CDR3 DNA follows: TGCGCCACCAGGAAGGGTTCGGAGTACGAGCAGTACTTC. The encoded protein is CATRKGSEYEQYF. The chain couples TRBV5-1 to TRBJ2-7, with D unresolved. CDR3 size: 13 residues. Germline V gives CDR1 SGHRS, CDR2 YFSETQ. Between the trimmed V and J ends, which lost 9 bases and 4 bases, there was a span of 17 bases.